A selection of T cell receptor beta chains follows, all from one sample in a study of T cells after posttransplantation cyclophosphamide. Using immunoSEQ multiplex PCR, the repertoire was profiled, and TCRdb retains in-frame clones only, with some absent. The sample consists of tens of thousands of clones, 78% of them appearing once. The source was CD4+ T cells sorted from blood, collected just over 1,900 days after a stem cell transplant with posttransplant cyclophosphamide. The receptors stem from a female patient in her forties or fifties who received an allogeneic stem cell transplant from a related donor, was CMV-positive, and had no GVHD. Some T cells may have come from the graft donor. Both conserved end residues are part of each CDR3. Fields, in order: V gene, J gene, D gene, clone size, CDR3 DNA, CDR3 protein. D genes are given only for firm matches. For some rows the clone size is stated as once, few or many, or as a class when expanded; others skip it.

>TRBV27|TRBJ2-7|-|-
TGTGCCAGCAGTACTAAGAGCTACGAGCAGTACTTC
CASSTKSYEQYF
>TRBV6-1|TRBJ1-6|TRBD1|once
TGTGCCAGCAAAGACAGGGGAGGCCGTAATTCACCCCTCCACTTT
CASKDRGGRNSPLHF
>TRBV11-2|TRBJ2-2|-|-
TGTGCCAGCAGCCCGCCCGCCCGGACCGGGGAGCTGTTTTTT
CASSPPARTGELFF
>TRBV7-9|TRBJ2-3|TRBD2|once
TGTGCCAGCAGCTTAGAGGGAGGGAGCACAGATACGCAGTATTTT
CASSLEGGSTDTQYF
>TRBV19|TRBJ1-2|TRBD1|few
TGTGCCAGTAGTAGTCCGGGACAGGGGGACTATGGCTACACCTTC
CASSSPGQGDYGYTF
>TRBV7-9|TRBJ1-1|TRBD1|once
TGTGCCAGCAGCTACCGACAGGGGGCGGGGGGCACTGAAGCTTTCTTT
CASSYRQGAGGTEAFF
>TRBV27|TRBJ1-2|TRBD1|-
TGTGCCAGCAGAGGGGACAGGTGGTCGGATAACTATGGCTACACCTTC
CASRGDRWSDNYGYTF
>TRBV27|TRBJ2-1|TRBD2|-
TGTGCCAGCAGTTTCAGCGGGGGATCCTACAATGAGCAGTTCTTC
CASSFSGGSYNEQFF
>TRBV5-6|TRBJ1-2|TRBD1|-
TGTGCCAGCAGTTTTCCGGGACAGGGAGTCTATGGCTACACCTTC
CASSFPGQGVYGYTF
>TRBV5-6|TRBJ1-6|TRBD1|-
TGTGCCAGCAGCTTTACAGGGGCTGATTCACCCCTCCACTTT
CASSFTGADSPLHF
>TRBV6-4|TRBJ1-1|-|-
TGTGCCAGCAGTGACTCTGAGGGCCAGAACACTGAAGCTTTCTTT
CASSDSEGQNTEAFF
>TRBV7-3|TRBJ1-1|-|-
TGTGCCAGCAGCCCAACAGGGAACACTGAAGCTTTCTTT
CASSPTGNTEAFF
>TRBV27|TRBJ1-5|TRBD1|-
TGTGCCAGCAGTTTTAGTGGACAGGGAAGCAATCAGCCCCAGCATTTT
CASSFSGQGSNQPQHF
>TRBV6-1|TRBJ2-2|TRBD2|-
TGTGCCAGCAGTGAGCAAACTAGCGGGGGGGCCTTCGGGGAGCTGTTTTTT
CASSEQTSGGAFGELFF
>TRBV28|TRBJ2-7|-|once
TGTGCCAGCAGTTTAGCCAGGGTCTACGAGCAGTACTTC
CASSLARVYEQYF
>TRBV19|TRBJ2-4|TRBD2|-
TGTGCCACCTCTTCTAGCGGGGTTACTCTAACCAAAAACATTCAGTACTTC
CATSSSGVTLTKNIQYF
>TRBV19|TRBJ1-2|-|-
TGTGCCAGTAGTACAATCGGGACTGCCCTGGGAGGCTACACCTTC
CASSTIGTALGGYTF
>TRBV5-6|TRBJ2-4|-|-
TGTGCCAGCAGCTTGGTCCAGGTCAAAAACATTCAGTACTTC
CASSLVQVKNIQYF
>TRBV19|TRBJ1-5|-|-
TGTGCCAGTAGTATCAAGACAGCCCGTAATCAGCCCCAGCATTTT
CASSIKTARNQPQHF
>TRBV28|TRBJ2-7|TRBD1|-
TGTGCCAGCAGCCCACCCCTCTACAGGGGGCGGGTTAGATACGAGCAGTACTTC
CASSPPLYRGRVRYEQYF
>TRBV6-5|TRBJ1-3|-|-
TGTGCCAGCAGCAGGACTGTAGGAAACACCATATATTTT
CASSRTVGNTIYF
>TRBV2|TRBJ1-4|-|few
TGTGCCAGCAGGGTCGGGTATAATGAAAAACTGTTTTTT
CASRVGYNEKLFF
>TRBV5-6|TRBJ2-7|TRBD1|-
TGTGCCAGCACCCCGGTGGACAGGGATTCTTACGAGCAGTACTTC
CASTPVDRDSYEQYF
>TRBV5-5|TRBJ1-4|-|-
TGTGCCAGCAGCTTAGCCGGGATGGCTGAAAAACTGTTTTTT
CASSLAGMAEKLFF
>TRBV7-2|TRBJ2-7|-|-
TGTGCCAGCAGCCCGCAGGGGGAGCAGTACTTC
CASSPQGEQYF
>TRBV5-4|TRBJ2-1|-|few
TGTGCCAGCAGCTTGACGGAGGGGAATGAGCAGTTCTTC
CASSLTEGNEQFF
>TRBV5-1|TRBJ2-2|TRBD2|-
TGTGCCAGCAGCCTGACTAGCGGGTACACCGGGGAGCTGTTTTTT
CASSLTSGYTGELFF
>TRBV7-9|TRBJ2-3|TRBD2|-
TGTGCCAGCAGCCCGCGGGGGGCAGATACGCAGTATTTT
CASSPRGADTQYF
>TRBV2|TRBJ1-4|-|-
TGTGCCAGCAGTGTTCAGGGGATTGGTGAAAAACTGTTTTTT
CASSVQGIGEKLFF
>TRBV5-1|TRBJ1-2|-|-
TGCGCCAGCAGCTTGGAGGCGGGGGGCTACACCTTC
CASSLEAGGYTF
>TRBV6-5|TRBJ1-1|-|once
TGTGCCAGCACCGAGGGGGTCGGTGAAGCTTTCTTT
CASTEGVGEAFF
>TRBV7-9|TRBJ1-2|-|-
TGTGCCAGCAGCACTGGGGAGGCAGCCCGCTCCTCCTCCTATGGCTACACCTTC
CASSTGEAARSSSYGYTF
>TRBV4-1|TRBJ2-5|-|-
TGCGCCAGCAGCCAAGCCCCACAGGGTTTCGCCCAAGAGACCCAGTACTTC
CASSQAPQGFAQETQYF
>TRBV15|TRBJ1-3|TRBD1|-
TGTGCCACCAGCAGAGGGGACAGGGTGACCATATATTTT
CATSRGDRVTIYF
>TRBV18|TRBJ2-5|TRBD1|once
TGTGCCAGCTCACCCGCTGGACAGGGGGCCGGAGAGACCCAGTACTTC
CASSPAGQGAGETQYF
>TRBV4-1|TRBJ1-5|TRBD1|-
TGCGCCAGCAGCCAAGATGCAGGGGGCCAGCCCCAGCATTTT
CASSQDAGGQPQHF
>TRBV6-1|TRBJ1-4|-|-
TGTGCCAGCAGTGGAGAGCGGGGGACAAGGGGTCGGGAAAAACTGTTTTTT
CASSGERGTRGREKLFF
>TRBV28|TRBJ1-3|TRBD1|-
TGTGCCATCGGGACAGCTTCGCTCGGAAACACCATATATTTT
CAIGTASLGNTIYF
>TRBV9|TRBJ1-6|-|-
TGTGCCAGCAGCGGGCTGGACAGCTACCCTTCACCCCTCCACTTT
CASSGLDSYPSPLHF